These T cell receptor beta chains were read from a single sample in a study. Generated by immunoSEQ multiplex PCR, the TCRdb table keeps only in-frame clones and is missing some. Counted here are approximately 70,000 clones, 85% to 95% occurring once; the ten biggest clones make up roughly 4%. Material for sequencing was PBMCs. The receptors come from a middle-aged man with rheumatoid arthritis. CDR3s include the opening cysteine and the closing phenylalanine or tryptophan. The order of the fields is CDR3 DNA, CDR3 protein, V gene, J gene, clone size, D gene. A D gene is named only where the DNA matches it firmly. Not every row has a clone size; where given, it reads once, few, many or a size class.

TGTGCCAGCAGCGCCAGGGGATTTAACACTGAAGCTTTCTTT	CASSARGFNTEAFF	TRBV9	TRBJ1-1	once	NA
TGTGCCAGCAGCGACGGACTAGCGGGATCCTACGAGCAGTACTTC	CASSDGLAGSYEQYF	TRBV9	TRBJ2-7	once	TRBD2
TGTGCCAGCAGCTTAGGGTCGGAGGGAAGGATTGGCTATGGCTACACCTTC	CASSLGSEGRIGYGYTF	TRBV7-9	TRBJ1-2	few	NA
TGTGCCAGCAGTGACTACGAGCAGTACTTC	CASSDYEQYF	TRBV6-2/TRBV6-3	TRBJ2-7	NA	NA
TGTGCCAGCAGCTTTGACCTGAACACTGAAGCTTTCTTT	CASSFDLNTEAFF	TRBV7-9	TRBJ1-1	few	NA
TGTGCCAGCAGCTTAGAAGGGGGAGGAACTGAAGCTTTCTTT	CASSLEGGGTEAFF	TRBV13	TRBJ1-1	NA	NA
TGTGCCAGCAGAGACCAGGGAAGCACAGATACGCAGTATTTT	CASRDQGSTDTQYF	TRBV6-6	TRBJ2-3	NA	NA
TGTGCCACCAGGGACCTCACCGGTGATGAGCAGTTCTTC	CATRDLTGDEQFF	TRBV24-1	TRBJ2-1	NA	NA
TGCGCCAGCAGCCAAAGGTGGGGTAATGAGCAGTTCTTC	CASSQRWGNEQFF	TRBV4-1	TRBJ2-1	NA	NA
TGCGCCAGCAGCCAACGGGGACAGGGACGTCGAAACATTCAGTACTTC	CASSQRGQGRRNIQYF	TRBV4-3	TRBJ2-4	NA	TRBD1
TGCGCCAGCAGCCAACCTGTTTTGGGGACTAGCGGGAATCGGTACGAGCAGTACTTC	CASSQPVLGTSGNRYEQYF	TRBV4-1	TRBJ2-7	NA	TRBD2
TGCAGCGTTGAAGGCCAGTCCGAGGGTTCCTACGAGCAGTACTTC	CSVEGQSEGSYEQYF	TRBV29-1	TRBJ2-7	NA	NA
TGCGCCAGCAGGACGGGGGGCGCGGCCAAAAACATTCAGTACTTC	CASRTGGAAKNIQYF	TRBV5-1	TRBJ2-4	NA	NA
TGTGCCAGCAGCCGGGACAACTCCTACGAGCAGTACTTC	CASSRDNSYEQYF	TRBV7-9	TRBJ2-7	NA	NA
TGTGCCAGCAGCGTAGGGGGTCTCTCCTACGAGCAGTACTTC	CASSVGGLSYEQYF	TRBV9	TRBJ2-7	NA	NA
TGTGCCAGTACCCCGGGGCCGGGCGGGACCGGTGAGCAGTTCTTC	CASTPGPGGTGEQFF	TRBV19	TRBJ2-1	once	NA
TGCAGCGTGGGCGACAGGGGTAACTACGAGCAGTACTTC	CSVGDRGNYEQYF	TRBV29-1	TRBJ2-7	NA	TRBD1
TGTGCCAGCAGCATCGGGGGGGGTCGCACTGAAGCTTTCTTT	CASSIGGGRTEAFF	TRBV5-4	TRBJ1-1	NA	NA
TGTGCCAGCAGCTTAGCCGGGAGGGGAGAGACCCAGTACTTC	CASSLAGRGETQYF	TRBV7-2	TRBJ2-5	NA	TRBD2
TGTGCCAGCTCACCACAGATGGGACCTAACTATGGCTACACCTTC	CASSPQMGPNYGYTF	TRBV18	TRBJ1-2	NA	NA